The clone carrying this T cell receptor (beta chain) has ten or more counts. The target antigen is unknown. In germline, CDR1 is ENHRY, CDR2 SYGVKD. This CDR3 spans 11 amino acids. Trimming left V 3 bases short and J 7 bases short, with 7 bases between. This sample stems from a study of molecular identifiers for immune sequencing clone quantification. Study-level information: Replicate RNA from roughly 21,000 or 96,000 naive CD8 T cells formed five aliquots; four were sequenced. Overall study results and limits: Same-barcode identical TCR molecules could make highly expanded clones look smaller than they are. Clones of above 20 RNA copies carried over 99% of effector molecules; in naive cells they carried under 1%.

TCRdb analysed the PCR reads with MiXCR anew, one entry per CDR3 protein. The sample yields around 480,000 distinct CDR3 sequences, around 23% seen once. Sorting isolated naive CD8 T cells as CD8+CD4-CCR7+CD45RA+ events. The source is a human donor in good health. Some libraries in this study had Jurkat cell RNA spiked in. The sequenced sample consisted of naive CD8+ T cells from blood, with Jurkat cell RNA spiked in. Subset of the sample: FACS-sorted CD8+CD4-CCR7+CD45RA+ naive T cells. The chain carries TRBV10-3 and TRBJ2-7; no clear D gene. As DNA, the CDR3 is TGTGCCATCAGTGAATCTCTGGAGCAGTACTTC. This gives the protein CAISESLEQYF.